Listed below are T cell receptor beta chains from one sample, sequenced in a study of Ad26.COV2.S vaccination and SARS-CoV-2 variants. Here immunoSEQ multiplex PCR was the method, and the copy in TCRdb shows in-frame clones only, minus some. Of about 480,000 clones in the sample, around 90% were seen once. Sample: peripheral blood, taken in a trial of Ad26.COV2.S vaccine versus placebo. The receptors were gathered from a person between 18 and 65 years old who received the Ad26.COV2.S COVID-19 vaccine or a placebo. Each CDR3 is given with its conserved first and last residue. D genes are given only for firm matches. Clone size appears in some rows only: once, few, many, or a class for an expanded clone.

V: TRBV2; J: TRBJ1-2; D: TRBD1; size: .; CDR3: CASSPPGQGTVGYTF; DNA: TGTGCCAGCAGCCCACCGGGACAGGGTACAGTAGGCTACACCTTC
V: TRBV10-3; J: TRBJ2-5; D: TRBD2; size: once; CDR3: CAISDREGETQYF; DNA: TGTGCCATCAGTGACAGGGAGGGAGAGACCCAGTACTTC
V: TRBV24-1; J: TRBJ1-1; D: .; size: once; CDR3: CATSDVTGRAFF; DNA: TGTGCCACCAGTGATGTTACAGGGCGAGCTTTCTTT
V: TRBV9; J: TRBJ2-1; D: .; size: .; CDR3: CASSPRLASAYNEQFF; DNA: TGTGCCAGCAGCCCTCGCCTCGCGTCCGCCTACAATGAGCAGTTCTTC
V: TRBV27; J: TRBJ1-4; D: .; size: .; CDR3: CASSQILGLNEKLFF; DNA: TGTGCCAGCAGTCAAATCCTGGGACTAAATGAAAAACTGTTTTTT
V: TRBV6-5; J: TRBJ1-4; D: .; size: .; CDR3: CASSSATNEKLFF; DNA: TGTGCCAGCAGCAGTGCAACTAATGAAAAACTGTTTTTT
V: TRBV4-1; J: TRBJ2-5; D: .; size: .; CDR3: CASSQDITLEETQYF; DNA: TGCGCCAGCAGCCAAGATATAACCCTAGAAGAGACCCAGTACTTC
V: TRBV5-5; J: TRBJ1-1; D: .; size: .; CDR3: CASSLRWATEAFF; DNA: TGTGCCAGCAGCTTGAGGTGGGCCACTGAAGCTTTCTTT
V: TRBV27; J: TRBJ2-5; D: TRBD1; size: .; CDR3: CASSRWTGVQETQYF; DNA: TGTGCCAGCAGTCGCTGGACAGGGGTCCAAGAGACCCAGTACTTC
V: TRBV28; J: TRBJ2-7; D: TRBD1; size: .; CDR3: CASSLVGTGGYEQYF; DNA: TGTGCCAGCAGCCTCGTTGGGACAGGGGGCTACGAGCAGTACTTC
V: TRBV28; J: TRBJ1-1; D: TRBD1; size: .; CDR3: CASSQWGAGGRDTEAFF; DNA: TGTGCCAGCAGCCAATGGGGGGCAGGGGGCAGGGACACTGAAGCTTTCTTT
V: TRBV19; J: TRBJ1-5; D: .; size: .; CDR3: CASSMEALGSNQPQHF; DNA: TGTGCCAGTAGTATGGAGGCCCTCGGGAGCAATCAGCCCCAGCATTTT
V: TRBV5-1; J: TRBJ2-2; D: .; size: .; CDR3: CASSLAGRLSTGELFF; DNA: TGCGCCAGCAGCTTGGCGGGTCGTTTGAGCACCGGGGAGCTGTTTTTT
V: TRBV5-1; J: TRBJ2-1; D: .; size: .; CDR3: CASSLNFGVANEQFF; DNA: TGCGCCAGCAGCCTCAACTTCGGGGTTGCGAATGAGCAGTTCTTC
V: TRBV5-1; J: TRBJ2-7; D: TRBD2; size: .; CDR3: CASSPDGLEYEQYF; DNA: TGCGCCAGCAGCCCGGACGGACTAGAGTACGAGCAGTACTTC
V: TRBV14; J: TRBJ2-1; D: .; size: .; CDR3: CASSQVSARYNEQFF; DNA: TGTGCCAGCAGCCAAGTCTCCGCGAGATACAATGAGCAGTTCTTC
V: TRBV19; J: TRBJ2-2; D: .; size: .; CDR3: CASSLQGLNTGELFF; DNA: TGTGCCAGTAGCCTACAGGGCCTTAACACCGGGGAGCTGTTTTTT
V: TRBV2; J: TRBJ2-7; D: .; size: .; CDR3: CASSGTAYEQYF; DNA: TGTGCCAGCAGTGGGACGGCGTACGAGCAGTACTTC
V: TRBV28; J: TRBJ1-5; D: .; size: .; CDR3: CASSFGGGRGQPQHF; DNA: TGTGCCAGCAGTTTTGGCGGGGGACGAGGACAGCCCCAGCATTTT
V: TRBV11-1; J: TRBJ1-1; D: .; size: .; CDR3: CASSPRRREVLAFF; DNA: TGTGCCAGCAGCCCTCGACGTCGCGAAGTCTTGGCTTTCTTT